This T cell receptor beta chain came from a study of human T cells and chemical hapten exposure. Study outcomes and limitations: Controls formed significantly fewer large CDR3 similarity clusters than expanded TCRs did.

TCRdb re-derived calls from the RACE reads in MiXCR, one entry per CDR3 protein. The table includes around 71,000 distinct CDR3 sequences, approximately 9.4% detected once. Germline assignment: CDR1 LGHNA and CDR2 YSLEER. This CDR3 has 15 amino acids. V lost 0 bases to trimming and J lost 5 bases, with 12 bases between them. Time point meaning: patch test 1, 2 weeks after DPC sensitization. Sample treatment: therapeutic diphenylcyclopropenone sensitization with weekly scalp DPC. For this clonotype: Its matching antigen is unknown.

Sample: whole blood, taken in connection with sensitization to the hapten diphenylcyclopropenone (DPC). The clonotype comes from a woman aged 40 to 49 with alopecia areata. Some clones in this sample may be carry-over from other donors' samples. V usage is TRBV4-3 and J usage is TRBJ2-3, with D unclear. This chain's CDR3 is CASSQDRRPGDTQYF. The CDR3 region has the DNA TGCGCCAGCAGCCAAGATAGGCGCCCGGGAGATACGCAGTATTTT.